The T cell receptor (beta chain) described here comes from a study of blood T cells in healthy people across ages (dated by TCRdb to about 2015). Describing the broader study: In model experiments, roughly one uniquely barcoded TCR beta cDNA molecule per two T cells was captured by template switching. The study analyzed two additional independent replicas of 1 million unique cDNA reads from the same blood draw for two donors, one aged 18 to 30 and one aged 80 or older. To avoid experimental bias, donors of different ages were distributed randomly across sequencing lanes. The donors were divided into four age groups: young (average about 15 years), middle-aged (about 40), aged (about 56) and long-lived (roughly 86). To track age-related changes in TCR beta repertoire diversity, the study relied on deep sequencing normalized with unique cDNA molecular identifiers. The research as a whole found: Donor CMV infection status was unknown, potentially confounding age-related changes in expanded clonotypes. Estimates of total diversity from one million sequenced T cells were regarded as lower bounds and underestimates. As age increased, observed TCR beta diversity per million T cells dropped in a roughly linear way, and a significant reduction was already evident by age around 41. Compared with the aged group, the long-lived group had more naive CD4+ T cells, fewer expanded clones and increased TCR diversity, suggesting age selection. Because profiling used bulk unsorted PBMCs, naive and antigen-experienced compartments could not be compared conclusively. The percentage of naive T cells measured by flow cytometry correlated strongly with observed TCR beta diversity.

The approximately 40 donors, aged 6 to 90 years, were systemically healthy Caucasian individuals from Russia. Each donor gave around 9.8 milliliters of peripheral blood, collected into EDTA-treated Vacutainer tubes. Ficoll-Paque density-gradient centrifugation was used to isolate PBMCs, with at least 6.5 million per sample. Total RNA was extracted from PBMCs with Trizol reagent, with at least 6 micrograms obtained per sample. Naive CD45RAhigh/CD27high T cell percentages were measured by flow cytometry on a PBMC aliquot from every donor. Worth noting for this clonotype: There is no known antigen for this receptor. Qualities for individual bases were not recorded, and no much larger clone is one base off.

The library was made by 5' RACE. A second PCR of roughly 7 to 11 cycles was performed with a sample-barcoded 5' primer and a J-beta primer mix. A template-switch 5' adaptor carrying 12 random nucleotides introduced a unique molecular identifier onto each TCR beta cDNA molecule. Each sample yielded at least 2.5 million CDR3-containing paired-end reads. All of the RNA was converted into first-strand cDNA using the Mint cDNA synthesis kit, with a TRBC-specific oligonucleotide serving as the primer. Following uracil-DNA glycosylase treatment, a first 18-cycle PCR with universal primers M1SS and BC2_uni_R was performed on all cDNA. From the authors' description of their analysis: For normalization, 1 million high-quality reads, each with a distinct molecular identifier, were randomly selected from each sample. Reads with shared molecular identifiers were discarded instead of being binned into consensus sequences. CDR3 identification, clonotype clustering and error correction used MiTCR with a Q25 quality threshold and the strictest error-elimination algorithm. A nonparametric unseen species model with Euler transformation was used to estimate lower-bound total TCR beta diversity. Using fastp at Q25 and MiXCR, TCRdb reprocessed the public reads and kept productive beta chains. Rows merge per CDR3 protein into single entries with the most common DNA and genes. The V and J calls shown here were made by TCRdb, not taken from the authors' results. This sample has 1.5 million to 2 million distinct CDR3 sequences in its table, and around 40% of those were observed once. 20% to 25% of the sample lies in the top ten.

Sequences MDHEN (CDR1) and SYDVKM (CDR2) are obtained from the germline V gene. Taken from cysteine to phenylalanine, the CDR3 has 13 residues. The DNA shown is the 39-base CDR3, in frame from base 1. Cut back by 8 bases and 5 bases, the V and J ends lie 16 bases apart. This sequence originates from a human donor in good health. The chain uses TRBV28 and TRBJ2-7, with TRBD2 perhaps the D gene, on 7 matching bases. The sample consisted of blood. The nucleotides are TGTGCCAGCGTGGAAGGGGGGGTTCACGAGCAGTACTTC. Translation gives CASVEGGVHEQYF. The entire variable domain, with the stretches around the CDR3 drawn from the reference TRBV28 and TRBJ2-7 proteins, is DVKVTQSSRYLVKRTGEKVFLECVQDMDHENMFWYRQDPGLGLRLIYFSYDVKMKEKGDIPEGYSVSREKKERFSLILESASTNQTSMYLCASVEGGVHEQYFGPGTRLTVT.